Listed here are 19 T cell receptor beta chains from one sample, sequenced in a study of cytotoxic CD8 clonotypes in ibrutinib-treated CLL (dated by TCRdb to the early 2020s). Read against the paper, the sample's time point label means: about 11 months on ibrutinib. Receptor amplification or capture employed the immunoSEQ multiplex PCR assay. TCRdb retrieved this table from immuneACCESS and kept in-frame rearrangements only. Not all clones are present; in checked studies, unresolved V genes account for under half, and no reason is known for the remainder. A total of fewer than 85,000 clones appear in this sample, roughly 77% of them only once. The ten largest clonotypes hold 4.8% of the sample. Specimen: PBMCs, collected after 12 months of ibrutinib treatment. Receptors originate from a human donor with chronic lymphocytic leukemia.

The genes are TRBV7-6 and TRBJ2-1, with TRBD1 as a possible D gene (5 bases). Germline-derived CDR1 and CDR2 are SGHVS and FNYEAQ. This CDR3 contains 14 residues. The germline V and J ends were trimmed by 1 base and 5 bases, with 9 bases remaining between them. Written as DNA, the CDR3 is TGTGCCAGCAGCTTAGGCAGACAGCACAATGAGCAGTTCTTC. This gives the protein CASSLGRQHNEQFF.

V gene TRBV4-3 combines with J gene TRBJ1-5, with TRBD1 matching 8 bases. Per germline, CDR1 LGHNA and CDR2 YSLEER. V gave up 4 bases and J gave up 5 bases; unmatched junction bases: 1. The CDR3 is made up of 13 amino acids. The CDR3 nucleotides read TGCGCCAGCAGCCCACAGGGGGATCAGCCCCAGCATTTT. This encodes CASSPQGDQPQHF.

The V call is TRBV5-3, the J call TRBJ1-1; D unclear. TRBV5-3 is an ORF; its function is uncertain. V shed 8 bases and J shed 0 bases, with 14 bases lying between them. This CDR3 has 14 amino acids. This CDR3 is CASTPDTLNTEAFF. CDR3 nucleotides: TGTGCCAGCACCCCCGACACTTTGAACACTGAAGCTTTCTTT.

This rearrangement joins TRBV7-6 to TRBJ2-5; a weak D match, TRBD2 (5 bases). Between the trimmed V and J ends, which lost 4 bases and 5 bases, there was a span of 17 bases. Germline loops: CDR1 SGHVS, CDR2 FNYEAQ. CDR3 size: 15 residues. The chain's CDR3 is CASSSRAQPGETQYF. CDR3 DNA: TGTGCCAGCAGCTCGAGGGCACAACCGGGGGAGACCCAGTACTTC.

The V call is TRBV4-3, the J call TRBJ2-1, with D possibly being TRBD1 or TRBD2 (6 bases each). V was cut by 1 base and J by 0 bases, with 13 bases left in between. CDR3 length equals 17 residues. Germline CDR1 reads LGHNA; CDR2 reads YSLEER. CDR3 sequence (DNA): TGCGCCAGCAGCCAAGGGGGGGCTTTCTCCTCCTACAATGAGCAGTTCTTC. Residues: CASSQGGAFSSYNEQFF.

The chain combines TRBV10-3 with TRBJ1-1, with 9 bases fitting TRBD1. V gave up 10 bases and J gave up 1 base; unmatched junction bases: 13. Germline values: CDR1 ENHRY, CDR2 SYGVKD. The CDR3 covers 16 residues. The CDR3 sequence is CATQTRDRAPNTEAFF. CDR3 nucleotides: TGTGCCACCCAAACCCGGGACAGGGCGCCGAACACTGAAGCTTTCTTT.

The chain combines TRBV4-3 with TRBJ2-5; 8 bases map to TRBD2. The CDR3 is 15 amino acids. CDR1 and CDR2 from the germline V gene are LGHNA and YSLEER. Losses at the gene ends were 6 bases for V and 2 bases for J; bases not matched to a gene: 8. The CDR3 sequence is CASSPAGDGQETQYF. The CDR3 nucleotides read TGCGCCAGCAGTCCAGCGGGAGATGGACAAGAGACCCAGTACTTC.

V usage is TRBV6-9 and J usage is TRBJ2-1, with D unresolved. This CDR3 contains 9 residues. The V gene lost 11 bases and the J gene lost 8 bases, with 7 bases spanning the gap. The germline CDR1 and CDR2 sequences are MNHGY and SVAAGI. In nucleotides, the CDR3 is TGTGCCTCACGCCATGAGCAGTTCTTC. Amino acid sequence: CASRHEQFF.

This clone was seen only once. This chain uses TRBV9 with TRBJ1-4, with TRBD1 as a possible D gene (5 bases). The V gene lost 3 bases and the J gene lost 9 bases, with 15 bases spanning the gap. The CDR3 extends over 14 amino acids. Looked up from germline, CDR1 is SGDLS and CDR2 is YYNGEE. CDR3 protein: CASSGDPGLQKLFF. The CDR3 DNA follows: TGTGCCAGCAGCGGAGACCCGGGACTTCAAAAACTGTTTTTT.

Here the CDR3 reads CASSLGRELFF. Here the CDR3 DNA reads TGTGCCAGCAGCTTGGGCAGGGAGCTGTTTTTT. The chain couples TRBV5-6 to TRBJ2-2; D gene uncertain. Germline CDR1 SGHDT, CDR2 YYEEEE. V was trimmed by 0 bases and J by 9 bases, leaving 3 bases between them. This CDR3 comprises 11 residues.

The chain couples TRBV2 to TRBJ1-1; no definite D call. Trimming took off 5 bases at V and 1 base at J, with 8 bases between the two ends. Germline-derived CDR1 and CDR2 are SNHLY and FYNNEI. CDR3 length equals 13 residues. The CDR3 sequence: CASSQEQNTEAFF. CDR3 in DNA: TGTGCCAGCAGTCAGGAACAGAACACTGAAGCTTTCTTT.

Comment on this clone: A read error may be the cause here, since a much bigger clone is one base away. The chain joins TRBV9 to TRBJ1-2, with 7 bases matching TRBD1. The CDR3 has 13 amino acids. Per germline, CDR1 SGDLS and CDR2 YYNGEE. V gave up 4 bases and J gave up 4 bases; unmatched junction bases: 4. This chain's CDR3 is CASSPGTVYGYTF. In DNA form, the CDR3 reads TGTGCCAGCAGCCCCGGGACAGTCTATGGCTACACCTTC.

The rearrangement uses TRBV2 and TRBJ2-5; weak D call: TRBD2 (5 bases). The J call may be in error: the DNA end matches TRBJ2-7 better. The CDR3 runs to 14 residues. Germline CDR1 reads SNHLY; CDR2 reads FYNNEI. This CDR3 reads CASSGGLLAYEQYF. The CDR3 nucleotides read TGTGCCAGCAGCGGCGGGCTCCTCGCCTACGAGCAGTACTTC.

V gene TRBV4-3 combines with J gene TRBJ1-2; a possible D gene is TRBD1 (5 bases). Trimming cost V 0 bases and J 2 bases, with 10 bases left between them. The CDR3 covers 15 residues. Germline V lookup: CDR1 LGHNA, CDR2 YSLEER. For the CDR3, the DNA is TGCGCCAGCAGCCAAGAGTCGACAGCGAACTATGGCTACACCTTC. It yields the protein CASSQESTANYGYTF.

This chain links TRBV7-2 with TRBJ1-2; TRBD1 matches at 7 bases. With 5 bases clipped from V and 6 bases from J, the junction kept 6 bases outside the gene matches. The CDR3 is 13 amino acids. Germline-derived CDR1 and CDR2 are SGHTA and FQGNSA. CDR3 residues: CASSPDRADGYTF. Written as DNA, the CDR3 is TGTGCCAGCAGCCCCGACAGGGCAGATGGCTACACCTTC. Together with reference TRBV7-2 and TRBJ1-2, the CDR3 gives the full variable domain: GAGVSQSPSNKVTEKGKDVELRCDPISGHTALYWYRQSLGQGLEFLIYFQGNSAPDKSGLPSDRFSAERTGGSVSTLTIQRTQQEDSAVYLCASSPDRADGYTFGSGTRLTVV.

This clone showed up just once. The chain combines TRBV5-1 with TRBJ2-5; no reliable D call. This CDR3 region has 13 residues. Germline CDR1 and CDR2: SGHRS and YFSETQ. V lost 0 bases, J lost 2 bases, and 5 bases lay in between. The CDR3 region is CASSLGQQETQYF. In DNA, the CDR3 is TGCGCCAGCAGCTTGGGGCAGCAAGAGACCCAGTACTTC.

This chain joins TRBV4-2 and TRBJ2-5; 10 bases are shared with TRBD2. J lost 2 bases, V lost 3 bases, and 12 bases had no gene match. The CDR3 is made up of 18 amino acids. The V gene's germline CDR1 is LGHNA and CDR2 YNFKEQ. The chain's CDR3 is CASSHLGVSGGQQETQYF. CDR3 in DNA: TGTGCCAGCAGCCACCTGGGGGTTAGCGGGGGGCAGCAAGAGACCCAGTACTTC.

V and J are TRBV7-2 and TRBJ2-5; D assignment may be TRBD1 or TRBD2 (5 bases each). Germline CDR1 and CDR2: SGHTA and FQGNSA. The CDR3 loop spans 11 amino acids. Deletions cut 6 bases from V and 5 bases from J, with 7 bases between. The CDR3 bases are TGTGCCAGCAGGGGGGTGGAGACCCAGTACTTC. It is translated as CASRGVETQYF.

The rearrangement joins TRBV6-6 to TRBJ1-2; maybe TRBD1 (6 bases). The CDR3 has 13 amino acids. Per germline, CDR1 MNHNY and CDR2 SVGAGI (reference sequence). V dropped 2 bases and J dropped 5 bases, with 9 bases sitting between them. CDR3 sequence reads: CASSYPQGYGYTF. The CDR3 DNA follows: TGTGCCAGCAGTTACCCCCAGGGGTATGGCTACACCTTC.